The 5 T cell receptor beta chains in this list originate from one sample, sequenced in a study of Graves' ophthalmopathy and Graves' hyperthyroidism. Researchers took RNA transcripts and amplified TCR beta CDR3 regions from them. Second-round multiplex PCR came after a first-round RT-PCR that employed HTBI primers. TCRdb re-called the multiplex PCR reads through MiXCR, storing one row per CDR3 protein. The sample lists 650,000 to 800,000 distinct CDR3 sequences; about 41% were seen once. Sequencing input: peripheral blood. Source of these receptors: an adult man with Graves' ophthalmopathy.

This clonotype was seen many times. The V and J genes are TRBV15 and TRBJ2-2; 7 nucleotides align to TRBD1. The CDR3 spans 14 residues. V lost 5 bases and J lost 5; bases outside the gene matches: 5. Germline V lookup: CDR1 LNHNV, CDR2 YYDKDF (reference sequence). CDR3 DNA: TGTGCCACCAGCCAAGACAGGGAAACCGGGGAGCTGTTTTTT. Its protein is CATSQDRETGELFF. The full variable domain, its missing parts supplied by reference TRBV15 and TRBJ2-2, is DAMVIQNPRYQVTQFGKPVTLSCSQTLNHNVMYWYQQKSSQAPKLLFHYYDKDFNNEADTPDNFQSRRPNTSFCFLDIRSPGLGDTAMYLCATSQDRETGELFFGEGSRLTVL.

Notes on this clonotype: A single base separates this from a much larger clone, so it may be a read error. J is TRBJ1-4 and V is TRBV7-2; 9 nucleotides align to TRBD1. In germline, CDR1 is SGHTA, CDR2 FQGNSA. The CDR3 loop spans 14 amino acids. This CDR3 reads CASSDRGRDERLFF. CDR3 DNA sequence: TGTGCCAGCAGCGACAGGGGGAGGGATGAAAGACTGTTTTTT.

This clonotype was counted many times. The chain joins TRBV5-1 to TRBJ1-1; a possible D gene is TRBD1 (5 bases). Germline assignment: CDR1 SGHRS and CDR2 YFSETQ. This CDR3 has 13 residues. With 2 bases removed from V and 4 bases from J, the gap between germline ends came to 9 bases. CDR3 sequence (DNA): TGCGCCAGCAGCTTTGGGGCTAGCACTGAAGCTTTCTTT. Translated: CASSFGASTEAFF.

This clonotype appeared many times. This chain joins TRBV10-3 and TRBJ1-1, with 8 positions matching TRBD1. From germline, CDR1 is ENHRY and CDR2 SYGVKD. V lost 2 bases, J lost 7 bases, and 3 bases stayed unmatched. The CDR3 spans 13 residues. The CDR3 bases are TGTGCCATCAGTGAGAGACAGGGGTATGAAGCTTTCTTT. This codes for CAISERQGYEAFF.

The table lists this clonotype with many counts. This chain connects TRBV7-2 to TRBJ2-7; no definite D call. This CDR3 contains 13 residues. In germline, CDR1 is SGHTA, CDR2 FQGNSA. The ends were cut back, 1 base at V and 3 bases at J, with 7 bases in the middle. The CDR3 region is CASSLGADYEQYF. The CDR3 nucleotides read TGTGCCAGCAGCTTAGGGGCAGACTACGAGCAGTACTTC.